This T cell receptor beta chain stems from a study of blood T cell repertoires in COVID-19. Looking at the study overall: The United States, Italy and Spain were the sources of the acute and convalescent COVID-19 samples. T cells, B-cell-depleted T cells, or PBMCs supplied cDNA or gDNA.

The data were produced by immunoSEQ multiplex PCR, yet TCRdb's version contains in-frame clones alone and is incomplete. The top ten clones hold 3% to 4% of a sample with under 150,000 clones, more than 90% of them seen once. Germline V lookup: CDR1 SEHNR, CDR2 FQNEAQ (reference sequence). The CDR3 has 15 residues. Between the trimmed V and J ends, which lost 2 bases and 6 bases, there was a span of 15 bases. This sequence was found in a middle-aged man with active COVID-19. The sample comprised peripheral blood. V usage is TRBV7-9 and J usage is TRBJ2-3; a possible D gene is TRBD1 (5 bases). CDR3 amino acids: CASSLRGAYGDTQYF. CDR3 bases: TGTGCCAGCAGCTTACGTGGGGCATATGGGGATACGCAGTATTTT.